The sample holds a few counts of the clone carrying this TCR beta chain. These data are taken from a study of blood T cell repertoires in COVID-19. Background on the study: Acute and convalescent COVID-19 samples came from the United States, Italy and Spain. The analysed material was cDNA or gDNA that came from T cells, B-cell-depleted T cells, or PBMCs.

Study processing details: Reference gene primer amplification in the assay estimated nucleated cell counts. Assay used: immunoSEQ multiplex PCR; TCRdb lists only in-frame clones, some missing. That table furnishes V, J and clone size, whereas the DNA furnished D and trimming. The table lists 73,000 or so clones, approximately 90% of them singletons, with about 8.1% in the top ten. The CDR3 is made up of 14 amino acids. Germline V gives CDR1 SGHRS, CDR2 YFSETQ. V dropped 3 bases and J dropped 5 bases, with 13 bases sitting between them. Sequenced material: peripheral blood. The sequence was obtained from a man in his thirties or forties with acute or convalescent COVID-19. The chain is built from TRBV5-1 and TRBJ2-3; D is perhaps TRBD2 (6 bases). In DNA form, the CDR3 reads TGCGCCAGCAGCTGGGGAGGACGTGAAGATACGCAGTATTTT. Residues: CASSWGGREDTQYF.